Given below is one T cell receptor beta chain in context. Antigen unknown. Cycle 7 day 1, cycle 4 day 1, and baseline were the timepoints at which blood was sampled. The data originate from a study of OX40 agonist ivuxolimab in advanced cancers. Study-level results: Determination of antigen specificity was not performed for the expanded peripheral T cells. Dosing at 0.1 to 3.0 mg/kg was accompanied by clonal expansion of CD4+ and CD8+ blood T cells by week 6. Expanded clones were, on average, more numerous in CD8+ T cells than in CD4+.

Measured with immunoSEQ multiplex PCR; TCRdb has only the in-frame clones, and not every one. This sample has around 77,000 clones; 85% occur once, and the top ten carry roughly 0.66%. CDR3 length equals 13 residues. With 6 bases removed from V and 5 bases from J, the gap between germline ends came to 12 bases. Germline assignment: CDR1 SGHVS and CDR2 FQNEAQ. Specimen: CD4+ or CD8+ T cells sorted from blood, collected in a trial of the OX40 agonist ivuxolimab. The J gene is TRBJ2-3, the V gene TRBV7-8; weak D call: TRBD2 (5 bases). The receptor comes from an adult with an advanced solid tumor such as melanoma, head and neck, liver or kidney cancer. The CDR3 DNA reads as TGTGCCAGCAGATACGGAGGTCGAGATACGCAGTATTTT. Encoded protein: CASRYGGRDTQYF.